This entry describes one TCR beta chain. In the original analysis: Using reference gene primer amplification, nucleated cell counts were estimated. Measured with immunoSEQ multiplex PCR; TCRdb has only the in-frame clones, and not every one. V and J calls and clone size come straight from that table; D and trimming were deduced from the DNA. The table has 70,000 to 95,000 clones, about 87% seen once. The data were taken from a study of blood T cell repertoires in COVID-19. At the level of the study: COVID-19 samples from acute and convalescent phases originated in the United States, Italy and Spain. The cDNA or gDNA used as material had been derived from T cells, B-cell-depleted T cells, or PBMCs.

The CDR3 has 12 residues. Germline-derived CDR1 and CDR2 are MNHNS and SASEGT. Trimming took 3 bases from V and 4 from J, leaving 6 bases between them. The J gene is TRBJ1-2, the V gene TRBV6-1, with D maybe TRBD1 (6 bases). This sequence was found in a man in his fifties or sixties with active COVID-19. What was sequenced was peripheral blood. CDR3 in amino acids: CASSDRGYGYTF. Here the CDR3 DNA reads TGTGCCAGCAGTGACAGGGGCTATGGCTACACCTTC.